Each of the 3 T cell receptor beta chains below was sequenced from the same sample in a study of blood T cell repertoires in COVID-19. Clones were read by immunoSEQ multiplex PCR, and TCRdb kept only the in-frame ones, dropping some. The sample holds about 85,000 clones; approximately 80% are singletons and the top ten take under 15%. Sequenced input: peripheral blood. These receptors were taken from a human donor in a cohort sampled during active COVID-19.

Details on this clone: Sequence at one end of the junction differs from germline and may be a read error. The chain combines TRBV7-9 with TRBJ2-7, with 9 bases aligning to TRBD1. The CDR3 is made up of 14 amino acids. CDR1 SEHNR and CDR2 FQNEAQ come from the germline V gene (reference sequence). The CDR3 DNA sequence: TGTGCCAGCAACTTAGGACAGGGGTTTTACGAGCAGTACTTC. It is translated as CASNLGQGFYEQYF.

The chain carries TRBV5-1 and TRBJ2-3; D is unresolved. The CDR3 contains 16 residues. Germline CDR1 and CDR2: SGHRS and YFSETQ. V was pared by 1 base and J by 1 base, with 13 bases between. DNA of the CDR3: TGCGCCAGCAGCTTGCAACCAGCGCCCGGCACAGATACGCAGTATTTT. Residues: CASSLQPAPGTDTQYF.

The chain carries TRBV6-6 and TRBJ2-1; 10 bases are a match to TRBD2. J gave up 0 bases and V 10 bases, and 9 bases lay outside the gene matches. The CDR3 length is 16 residues. Germline CDR1 and CDR2: MNHNY and SVGAGI (reference sequence). This CDR3 reads CATLAGDVNSYNEQFF. In DNA form, the CDR3 reads TGTGCCACCCTAGCGGGGGACGTCAACTCCTACAATGAGCAGTTCTTC.